This record looks at one T cell receptor (beta chain) sequence and its context. The antigen is not known. The sample originates from a study of early T cells in non-severe SARS-CoV-2 infection. About the study: Unsorted whole-blood RNA was sequenced in bulk, leaving chains unpaired.

Trimming cost V 7 bases and J 4 bases, with 11 bases left between them. CDR1 is SGHRS and CDR2 is YFSETQ in the germline V gene. The CDR3 contains 12 residues. Study results and limitations: Missing private and CD4 specificities, VDJdb matching favored anti-spike CD8 responses.

Researchers tagged individual cDNA molecules with unique molecular identifiers. TCRdb reprocessed the 5' RACE reads via MiXCR and lists one record per CDR3 protein. The data contain roughly 40,000 distinct CDR3 sequences, roughly 5% of them singletons. This sequence joins TRBV5-1 and TRBJ1-2, with TRBD1 as a possible D gene (5 bases). The specimen was whole blood. The TCR comes from an adult who was a healthcare worker with PCR-confirmed SARS-CoV-2 infection or an uninfected control (not recorded which). The CDR3 nucleotides are TGCGCCAGCGGGGACGGACCCTATGGCTACACCTTC. It is translated as CASGDGPYGYTF.